The 25 T cell receptor beta chains below all came from one sample that was sequenced in a study of T cells in Graves' hyperthyroidism and ophthalmopathy. The source material, RNA transcripts, was used to amplify TCR beta CDR3 regions. The primer set for the first-round RT-PCR of the TCR CDR3 was HTBI. TCRdb re-called the multiplex PCR reads with MiXCR, one entry per CDR3 protein. In the table there are about 590,000 distinct CDR3 sequences, 15% to 19% of which are singletons. Sequenced: blood. Every receptor here comes from a woman aged 25 to 39 with Graves' hyperthyroidism.

V usage is TRBV6-1 and J usage is TRBJ2-7; 12 bases align to TRBD2. The germline V gene has CDR1 MNHNS and CDR2 SASEGT. The CDR3 runs 15 residues. Trimming cost V 4 bases and J 4 bases; bases outside gene matches: 5. The chain's CDR3 is CASSVEGLAGYEQYF. The CDR3 DNA follows: TGTGCCAGCAGTGTTGAAGGACTAGCGGGATACGAGCAGTACTTC.

The V and J genes are TRBV6-1 and TRBJ1-1, with D perhaps TRBD1 (6 bases). Germline CDR1 is MNHNS and CDR2 is SASEGT. The CDR3 extends over 13 amino acids. Trimming left V 8 bases short and J 0 bases short, with 10 bases between. In DNA form, the CDR3 reads TGTGCCAGCTACAGGGTTATGAACACTGAAGCTTTCTTT. Residues: CASYRVMNTEAFF.

This clonotype was counted many times. The chain is built from TRBV7-9 and TRBJ2-5, with 11 nucleotides matching TRBD2. Unmatched junction bases numbered 12, after V lost 5 bases and J lost 4 bases. This CDR3 comprises 17 residues. Germline loops: CDR1 SEHNR, CDR2 FQNEAQ (reference sequence). CDR3 region: CASSGLLAGANGETQYF. The CDR3 nucleotides read TGTGCCAGCAGCGGGCTACTAGCGGGAGCAAACGGAGAGACCCAGTACTTC. The full variable domain, its missing parts supplied by reference TRBV7-9 and TRBJ2-5, is DTGVSQNPRHKITKRGQNVTFRCDPISEHNRLYWYRQTLGQGPEFLTYFQNEAQLEKSRLLSDRFSAERPKGSFSTLEIQRTEQGDSAMYLCASSGLLAGANGETQYFGPGTRLLVL.

This clonotype came up many times. The chain has TRBV6-6 and TRBJ2-7; 8 positions agree with TRBD1. Germline CDR1 MNHNY, CDR2 SVGAGI (reference sequence). The CDR3 length is 17 residues. V shed 0 bases and J 2 bases; nucleotides not matched to a gene: 9. The CDR3 DNA reads as TGTGCCAGCAGTTACTCACCAGACAGGGGATTTACCTACGAGCAGTACTTC. Its protein product is CASSYSPDRGFTYEQYF.

This rearrangement joins TRBV12-5 to TRBJ1-5, with TRBD1 identical over 7 bases. Per germline, CDR1 LGHNT and CDR2 FRNRAP. The CDR3 is 16 amino acids. V gave up 1 base and J gave up 2 bases; unmatched junction bases: 5. The chain's CDR3 is CASGLGQGVGNQPQHF. In DNA form, the CDR3 reads TGTGCTAGTGGTTTGGGACAGGGAGTAGGCAATCAGCCCCAGCATTTT.

The chain is built from TRBV5-6 and TRBJ2-3; weak D call: TRBD2 (5 bases). Trimming took 5 bases from V and 4 from J, leaving 17 bases between them. CDR3 length: 15 residues. Germline CDR1 is SGHDT and CDR2 is YYEEEE. CDR3 region: CASRPPSNPSDTQYF. The CDR3, as DNA: TGTGCCAGCAGACCACCTAGCAATCCGTCAGATACGCAGTATTTT.

The sample holds many counts of this clonotype. This chain joins TRBV20-1 and TRBJ2-1, with 12 bases that match TRBD2. The trim removed 0 bases at V and 7 bases at J, leaving 4 bases unmatched. This CDR3 comprises 15 residues. Germline V lookup: CDR1 DFQATT, CDR2 SNEGSKA (reference sequence). The CDR3 reads CSARDLAGGGNEQFF. CDR3 DNA: TGCAGTGCTAGAGATCTAGCGGGAGGGGGAAATGAGCAGTTCTTC.

This clonotype appeared a few times. The chain links TRBV29-1 to TRBJ2-1; TRBD2 matches 7 bases. The germline gives CDR1 SQVTM, CDR2 ANQGSEA. The V and J ends lost 6 bases and 5 bases, in that order; junction bases with no gene match: 10. The CDR3 spans 14 residues. The CDR3 loop reads CSVETSPNDNEQFF. For the CDR3, the DNA is TGCAGCGTGGAGACTAGCCCTAATGACAATGAGCAGTTCTTC.

A remark on this clonotype: Without the conserved terminal phenylalanine or tryptophan, this CDR3 likely stems from a read error. V is TRBV6-5 and J is TRBJ2-1; D call uncertain. Germline CDR1 MNHEY, CDR2 SVGAGI. This CDR3 has 14 amino acids. Trimming removed 3 bases from V and 6 bases from J, with 12 bases in between. Here the CDR3 DNA reads TGTGCCAGCAGTTATACTAAATGGGGCAATGAGCAGTTCCTC. Translating gives CASSYTKWGNEQFL.

This clonotype was detected many times. The chain employs TRBV18 and TRBJ2-3, with TRBD1 identical over 9 bases. The CDR3 sequence is 14 residues long. Germline V gene data show CDR1 as KGHSH and CDR2 as LQKENI. After removal of 1 base from V and 6 bases from J, the junction contained 2 bases not matched to a gene. CDR3 region: CASSPLDRGDTQYF. As DNA, the CDR3 is TGTGCCAGCTCACCACTTGACAGGGGGGATACGCAGTATTTT.

In this sample, this clonotype turned up a few times. The chain links TRBV28 to TRBJ2-1; D may be TRBD1 or TRBD2 (6 bases each). Germline V gene data show CDR1 as MDHEN and CDR2 as SYDVKM. The CDR3 is 16 amino acids. Trimming cost V 6 bases and J 0 bases, with 15 bases left between them. The CDR3 DNA is TGTGCCAGCAGGAGGGGGGCGGACAGCTCCTACAATGAGCAGTTCTTC. The encoded protein is CASRRGADSSYNEQFF.

V usage is TRBV5-1 and J usage is TRBJ2-6; 10 positions agree with TRBD2. V lost 1 base and J lost 1; bases outside the gene matches: 5. There are 18 residues in the CDR3. Germline V gene data show CDR1 as SGHRS and CDR2 as YFSETQ. CDR3 sequence: CASSLTSGKRSGANVLTF. The CDR3 region has the DNA TGCGCCAGCAGCTTGACTAGCGGGAAAAGGTCTGGGGCCAACGTCCTGACTTTC.

This clonotype showed up many times. This chain's CDR3 is CASSLADSGSGYNEQFF. For the CDR3, the DNA is TGCGCCAGCAGCTTGGCAGACAGCGGGAGTGGGTACAATGAGCAGTTCTTC. The rearrangement uses TRBV5-1 and TRBJ2-1, with TRBD2 matching over 8 bases. CDR3 length: 17 amino acids. From germline, CDR1 is SGHRS and CDR2 YFSETQ. With 0 bases clipped from V and 4 bases from J, the junction kept 9 bases outside the gene matches.

This clonotype was counted ten times or more. V is TRBV28 and J is TRBJ2-7; weak D call: TRBD1 (6 bases). Trimming left V 5 bases short and J 3 bases short, with 14 bases between. This CDR3 is 14 amino acids long. CDR1 and CDR2 from the germline V gene are MDHEN and SYDVKM. The CDR3, as DNA: TGTGCCAGCAGTCCCCGGACAGCCCACTACGAGCAGTACTTC. Amino acids: CASSPRTAHYEQYF.

This clonotype showed up many times. The rearrangement joins TRBV11-2 to TRBJ2-1; D is possibly TRBD2 (7 bases). The ends were cut back, 5 bases at V and 9 bases at J, with 14 bases in the middle. Germline V lookup: CDR1 SGHAT, CDR2 FQNNGV. The CDR3 sequence is 13 residues long. The CDR3 DNA is TGTGCCAGCAGCGGGGGGGCTGTTGGTGAGCAGTTCTTC. It specifies CASSGGAVGEQFF.

In its sample, this clonotype was seen many times. CDR3 sequence reads: CASSLASGEQFF. The CDR3 nucleotides read TGTGCCAGCAGCTTAGCCTCCGGTGAGCAGTTCTTC. This sequence joins TRBV7-8 and TRBJ2-1; D gene ambiguous. CDR1 is SGHVS and CDR2 is FQNEAQ in the germline V gene. The CDR3 covers 12 residues. The V and J ends lost 0 bases and 9 bases respectively, with 6 bases between them.

This clonotype has just a few counts. CDR3: CASGTSWGKETQYF. CDR3 DNA sequence: TGTGCCAGCGGCACAAGCTGGGGAAAAGAGACCCAGTACTTC. The chain employs TRBV6-1 and TRBJ2-5; unclear D gene. The CDR3 sequence is 14 residues long. Trimming stripped 8 bases from V and 3 bases from J, with 16 bases between. Per the germline V gene, CDR1 is MNHNS and CDR2 is SASEGT.

The chain joins TRBV6-1 to TRBJ2-1, with D tentatively TRBD1 (6 bases). This CDR3 is built from 13 residues. Trimming pared 1 base from V and 14 bases from J, leaving 15 bases between. Germline loops: CDR1 MNHNS, CDR2 SASEGT. The chain's CDR3 is CASSEGGGQVEFF. The CDR3 coding sequence is TGTGCCAGCAGTGAAGGAGGGGGACAAGTGGAGTTCTTC.

This clonotype was found many times. The CDR3 DNA sequence: TGTGCCAGCAGCTTAAGACCGGCCAGCACCGGGGAGCTGTTTTTT. This sequence encodes CASSLRPASTGELFF. The V call is TRBV7-9, the J call TRBJ2-2; D call uncertain. With 2 bases removed from V and 4 bases from J, the gap between germline ends came to 11 bases. The CDR3 runs 15 residues. Germline loops: CDR1 SEHNR, CDR2 FQNEAQ (reference sequence).

CDR3 protein: CATSDFAGTDTQYF. The CDR3, as DNA: TGTGCCACCAGTGATTTCGCGGGCACAGATACGCAGTATTTT. The chain employs TRBV24-1 and TRBJ2-3; no reliable D call. The germline CDR1 and CDR2 sequences are KGHDR and SFDVKD. V lost 1 base and J lost 1, with 5 bases in between. The CDR3 runs 14 residues.

Many counts were recorded for this clonotype. The rearrangement joins TRBV15 to TRBJ2-1; 8 bases are a match to TRBD2. The trim removed 0 bases at V and 5 bases at J, leaving 6 bases unmatched. This CDR3 spans 16 amino acids. The germline V gene encodes CDR1 LNHNV and CDR2 YYDKDF (reference sequence). The CDR3 sequence: CATSRDPAGVHNEQFF. CDR3 bases: TGTGCCACCAGCAGAGATCCAGCGGGAGTGCACAATGAGCAGTTCTTC.

V and J are TRBV7-9 and TRBJ1-2; TRBD1 matches 8 bases. The germline V gene has CDR1 SEHNR and CDR2 FQNEAQ (reference sequence). The CDR3 runs 14 residues. V dropped 5 bases and J dropped 4; count of bases not matched to a gene: 6. The CDR3 DNA follows: TGTGCCAGCAGCGTCCAGGGGGCAAGCTATGGCTACACCTTC. The encoded protein is CASSVQGASYGYTF. Filled out from reference TRBV7-9 and TRBJ1-2, the complete variable domain reads DTGVSQNPRHKITKRGQNVTFRCDPISEHNRLYWYRQTLGQGPEFLTYFQNEAQLEKSRLLSDRFSAERPKGSFSTLEIQRTEQGDSAMYLCASSVQGASYGYTFGSGTRLTVV.

The V call is TRBV9, the J call TRBJ2-3; D not resolved. V shed 3 bases and J shed 5 bases, with 7 bases lying between them. CDR3 length: 12 residues. Germline lookup yields CDR1 SGDLS and CDR2 YYNGEE. The CDR3 protein is CASSAMEDTQYF. DNA for the CDR3: TGTGCCAGCAGCGCAATGGAAGATACGCAGTATTTT.

The rearrangement joins TRBV12-3 or TRBV12-4 to TRBJ1-3; D might be TRBD1 (5 bases). V was clipped by 1 base and J by 6 bases, with 10 bases between them. There are 14 residues in the CDR3. The CDR3 protein is CASSLEGAVNTIYF. As DNA, the CDR3 is TGTGCCAGCAGTTTAGAAGGGGCAGTAAACACCATATATTTT.

In its sample, this clonotype was seen many times. This chain joins TRBV12-3 or TRBV12-4 and TRBJ1-5; tentative D call: TRBD1 (6 bases). Trimming removed 3 bases from V and 11 bases from J, with 17 bases in between. This CDR3 spans 14 amino acids. The DNA of the CDR3 is TGTGCCAGCAGTTTTCACATCGGGAGGGGGACCCAGCATTTT. Translation: CASSFHIGRGTQHF.